The 26 T cell receptor beta chains below were found in one sample sequenced in a study of cytomegalovirus exposure and HLA in healthy donors. The PCR contained 60 Vbeta and 13 Jbeta primers. Libraries were prepared by immunoSEQ multiplex PCR; TCRdb keeps only in-frame clonotypes and omits some of them. This sample carries 95,000 to 150,000 clones, around 86% of them seen once, and the ten largest clones take 2.1%. Sequenced sample: PBMCs. Receptors were obtained from a man aged 25 to 40 in good health and CMV-seronegative.

This clone is a singleton in its sample. The chain couples TRBV5-1 to TRBJ2-7; 9 bases line up with TRBD1. The V gene's germline CDR1 is SGHRS and CDR2 YFSETQ. V lost 5 bases to trimming and J lost 5 bases; unmatched junction nucleotides: 11. The CDR3 is 15 amino acids. CDR3 residues: CASSYRGQEVHEQYF. CDR3 DNA sequence: TGCGCCAGCAGTTACAGGGGGCAAGAGGTCCACGAGCAGTACTTC.

The rearrangement joins TRBV4-3 to TRBJ2-5; 7 bases fit TRBD2. V was clipped by 1 base and J by 5 bases; unmatched bases: 7. CDR1 and CDR2 from the germline V gene are LGHNA and YSLEER. This CDR3 spans 15 amino acids. CDR3: CASSQVGGAGETQYF. For the CDR3, the DNA is TGCGCCAGCAGCCAAGTGGGAGGGGCCGGGGAGACCCAGTACTTC.

The DNA for the CDR3 is TGTGCCAGCATCCCGAAATCCCCCCTCGGGGGGATCAACTCCTACGAGCAGTACTTC. Its translation is CASIPKSPLGGINSYEQYF. This sequence joins TRBV11-2 and TRBJ2-7, with TRBD2 matching 7 bases. Germline V gene lookup returns CDR1 SGHAT and CDR2 FQNNGV. This CDR3 is 19 amino acids long. Trimming at V came to 7 bases and at J to 0 bases, leaving 21 bases not matched to a gene.

This sequence joins TRBV7-9 and TRBJ1-1, with D possibly being TRBD1 (5 bases). Trimming stripped 4 bases from V and 0 bases from J, with 12 bases between. This CDR3 has 15 residues. The germline CDR1 and CDR2 sequences are SEHNR and FQNEAQ (reference sequence). In nucleotides, the CDR3 is TGTGCCAGCAGCTCTCGACGGACAATGAACACTGAAGCTTTCTTT. Translating gives CASSSRRTMNTEAFF.

V is TRBV6-1 and J is TRBJ1-3, with 8 bases matching TRBD1. The CDR3 spans 13 residues. Losses at the gene ends were 4 bases for V and 12 bases for J; bases not matched to a gene: 8. Germline CDR1 is MNHNS and CDR2 is SASEGT. The CDR3 nucleotides read TGTGCCAGCAGTGGCCCGGGACAGGCTAGCATATATTTT. This gives the protein CASSGPGQASIYF.

The chain recombines TRBV28 with TRBJ1-2; perhaps TRBD1 as D (5 bases). The CDR3 sequence is 12 residues long. In germline, CDR1 is MDHEN, CDR2 SYDVKM. Trimming shortened V by 3 bases and J by 5 bases, and 7 bases separated the two germline ends. CDR3 region: CASSLGGYGYTF. The CDR3 DNA is TGTGCCAGCAGTTTGGGGGGTTATGGCTACACCTTC.

The rearrangement links TRBV5-1 to TRBJ2-7; the D is unclear. Germline V gene data show CDR1 as SGHRS and CDR2 as YFSETQ. Trimming stripped 1 base from V and 1 base from J, with 9 bases between. The CDR3 is 14 amino acids. The CDR3 region is CASSLPSSSYEQYF. Here the CDR3 DNA reads TGCGCCAGCAGCTTGCCGAGTTCGTCCTACGAGCAGTACTTC.

The chain employs TRBV2 and TRBJ1-5; TRBD1 agrees at 9 bases. The V gene end was trimmed by 2 bases and the J gene end by 7 bases; junction bases not matched to a gene: 3. CDR3 length: 14 amino acids. The germline CDR1 and CDR2 sequences are SNHLY and FYNNEI. As DNA, the CDR3 is TGTGCCAGCAGTGAACGGACAGGGGAACAGCCCCAGCATTTT. Its protein product is CASSERTGEQPQHF. Using reference TRBV2 and TRBJ1-5 for the parts outside the CDR3, the full variable domain is EPEVTQTPSHQVTQMGQEVILRCVPISNHLYFYWYRQILGQKVEFLVSFYNNEISEKSEIFDDQFSVERPDGSNFTLKIRSTKLEDSAMYFCASSERTGEQPQHFGDGTRLSIL.

The chain is built from TRBV11-2 and TRBJ1-2; D call uncertain. V lost 1 base, J lost 8 bases, and 11 bases lay in between. CDR3 length equals 13 residues. Germline V gene sequence: CDR1 SGHAT, CDR2 FQNNGV. CDR3 loop: CASSLAPGGGYTF. The CDR3 coding sequence is TGTGCCAGCAGCTTAGCGCCAGGTGGAGGCTACACCTTC. Based on the CDR3 plus reference TRBV11-2 and TRBJ1-2, the full variable domain is EAGVAQSPRYKIIEKRQSVAFWCNPISGHATLYWYQQILGQGPKLLIQFQNNGVVDDSQLPKDRFSAERLKGVDSTLKIQPAKLEDSAVYLCASSLAPGGGYTFGSGTRLTVV.

The J gene is TRBJ2-1, the V gene TRBV6-6; no clear D. Germline V lookup: CDR1 MNHNY, CDR2 SVGAGI (reference sequence). Trimming left V 7 bases short and J 8 bases short, with 12 bases between. This CDR3 spans 12 amino acids. The CDR3 region has the DNA TGTGCCAGCACCCTATCCCGTGATGAGCAGTTCTTC. Its translation is CASTLSRDEQFF.

This chain uses TRBV30 with TRBJ2-3; D perhaps matches TRBD2 (7 bases). The CDR3 is 15 residues long. Germline CDR1 GTSNPN, CDR2 SVGIG (reference sequence). V was trimmed by 1 base and J by 3 bases, leaving 14 bases between them. CDR3 residues: CAWSGLGGPTDTQYF. The CDR3 DNA is TGTGCCTGGAGTGGATTGGGGGGGCCGACAGATACGCAGTATTTT.

Remarks on this clone: Other nucleotide sequences from this sample produce the same CDR3. The J gene is TRBJ2-7, the V gene TRBV11-2; the D is unclear. Trimming removed 5 bases from V and 4 bases from J, with 3 bases in between. The germline V gene encodes CDR1 SGHAT and CDR2 FQNNGV. The CDR3 length is 10 residues. The CDR3 sequence: CASSHYEQYF. In nucleotides, the CDR3 is TGTGCCAGCAGCCATTACGAGCAGTACTTC.

The chain uses TRBV5-1 and TRBJ2-3; maybe TRBD1 (5 bases). This CDR3 spans 13 amino acids. Looked up from germline, CDR1 is SGHRS and CDR2 is YFSETQ. Trimming left V 0 bases short and J 6 bases short, with 8 bases between. CDR3 protein: CASSLARQDTQYF. The CDR3, as DNA: TGCGCCAGCAGCTTGGCCAGACAGGATACGCAGTATTTT.

V usage is TRBV5-6 and J usage is TRBJ2-1; TRBD2 is a possible D gene (5 bases). V lost 3 bases and J 7 bases, leaving 11 bases between the germline ends. This CDR3 has 13 residues. The V gene's germline CDR1 is SGHDT and CDR2 YYEEEE. The CDR3 sequence is CASSSYSANEQFF. CDR3 DNA sequence: TGTGCCAGCAGCTCATATAGCGCGAATGAGCAGTTCTTC.

The J gene is TRBJ2-7, the V gene TRBV7-9; 9 bases agree with TRBD2. The CDR3 runs to 18 residues. Germline assignment: CDR1 SEHNR and CDR2 FQNEAQ (reference sequence). Germline trimming cut 1 base from V and 3 bases from J; bases unmatched to any gene: 13. The CDR3 DNA sequence: TGTGCCAGCAGCTTAGGGGGTAGCGGGAGTCGCCGCGACTACGAGCAGTACTTC. Translation: CASSLGGSGSRRDYEQYF.

This clone was picked up a small number of times. V gene TRBV25-1 combines with J gene TRBJ1-4, with D unclear. Germline V gene lookup returns CDR1 MGHDK and CDR2 SYGVNS. The CDR3 runs 13 residues. V gave up 2 bases and J gave up 8 bases, with 9 bases separating them. CDR3 sequence (DNA): TGTGCCAGCAGTGAACTTCCGGGGGAAAAACTGTTTTTT. Amino acid sequence: CASSELPGEKLFF.

A few counts support this clone. The chain joins TRBV19 to TRBJ1-1, with D maybe TRBD1 (6 bases). The germline V gene has CDR1 LNHDA and CDR2 SQIVND (reference sequence). Trimming removed 5 bases from V and 11 bases from J, with 15 bases in between. The CDR3 sequence is 12 residues long. The CDR3 region is CASSLGAGDAFF. Written as DNA, the CDR3 is TGTGCCAGTAGTCTTGGAGCAGGGGACGCTTTCTTT.

V gene TRBV7-8 combines with J gene TRBJ2-5; the D gene is possibly TRBD1 (7 bases). V was clipped by 5 bases and J by 8 bases, with 18 bases between them. The CDR3 totals 14 residues. Per the germline V gene, CDR1 is SGHVS and CDR2 is FQNEAQ. CDR3 coding DNA: TGTGCCAGCAGCCCCAACACAGGGGAGGAAACCCAGTACTTC. Protein: CASSPNTGEETQYF.

The CDR3, as DNA: TGTGCCAGCAGCGTAGGGGGGACAGGGTTCTACGAGCAGTACTTC. Protein product: CASSVGGTGFYEQYF. The chain carries TRBV9 and TRBJ2-7; TRBD1 matches at 9 bases. Germline CDR1 SGDLS, CDR2 YYNGEE. The CDR3 runs 15 residues. The V and J ends lost 0 bases and 3 bases, in that order; junction bases with no gene match: 4.

This rearrangement joins TRBV7-9 to TRBJ2-7; D might be TRBD2 (6 bases). The CDR3 runs to 12 residues. V dropped 6 bases and J dropped 2 bases, with 8 bases sitting between them. Germline-derived CDR1 and CDR2 are SEHNR and FQNEAQ (reference sequence). CDR3 protein: CASSTGAYEQYF. The DNA for the CDR3 is TGTGCCAGCAGTACGGGGGCCTACGAGCAGTACTTC.

This clone occurred once. This chain joins TRBV11-2 and TRBJ2-5; weak D call: TRBD2 (5 bases). The CDR3 totals 15 residues. CDR1 and CDR2 (germline): SGHAT, FQNNGV. Deletions cut 5 bases from V and 0 bases from J, with 13 bases between. CDR3 coding DNA: TGTGCCAGCAGCACACCTGGCGGGTACCAAGAGACCCAGTACTTC. This encodes CASSTPGGYQETQYF.

This chain connects TRBV5-1 to TRBJ1-6; the match to TRBD1 covers 7 bases. The CDR3 loop spans 16 amino acids. The V segment lost 0 bases and the J segment 5 bases; nucleotides outside the gene matches: 5. Germline CDR1 SGHRS, CDR2 YFSETQ. The CDR3 region is CASSLDRQGDNSPLHF. CDR3 nucleotide sequence: TGCGCCAGCAGCTTGGATCGGCAGGGGGATAATTCACCCCTCCACTTT.

The V call is TRBV14, the J call TRBJ1-2, with 8 positions matching TRBD1. The V gene's germline CDR1 is SGHDN and CDR2 FVKESK. There are 16 residues in the CDR3. J gave up 8 bases and V 2 bases, and 13 bases lay outside the gene matches. CDR3 in DNA: TGTGCCAGCAGCCAAACTAATCGCGGACAGGGCGTCGGCTACACCTTC. Its protein product is CASSQTNRGQGVGYTF. Combining the CDR3 with reference TRBV14 and TRBJ1-2 gives the whole variable domain EAGVTQFPSHSVIEKGQTVTLRCDPISGHDNLYWYRRVMGKEIKFLLHFVKESKQDESGMPNNRFLAERTGGTYSTLKVQPAELEDSGVYFCASSQTNRGQGVGYTFGSGTRLTVV.

This clone was seen a few times. V gene TRBV6-6 combines with J gene TRBJ1-4; TRBD1 might be the D (6 bases). V was trimmed by 2 bases and J by 4 bases, leaving 8 bases between them. The germline CDR1 and CDR2 sequences are MNHNY and SVGAGI (reference sequence). The CDR3 has 14 residues. The CDR3 sequence is CASSYGQLNEKLFF. The CDR3 DNA sequence: TGTGCCAGCAGTTACGGACAGCTTAATGAAAAACTGTTTTTT.

V usage is TRBV5-1 and J usage is TRBJ2-1, with TRBD1 identical over 11 bases. Germline V lookup: CDR1 SGHRS, CDR2 YFSETQ. CDR3 length: 15 amino acids. Trimming at V came to 6 bases and at J to 5 bases, leaving 7 bases not matched to a gene. The CDR3 sequence is CASTDGTGGDNEQFF. CDR3 in DNA: TGCGCCAGCACCGACGGGACAGGGGGGGACAATGAGCAGTTCTTC.

This clone was seen a handful of times. In nucleotides, the CDR3 is TGTGCCAGCAGCCCCGGAGGAGGGCCCGGGGATACGCAGTATTTT. Its translation is CASSPGGGPGDTQYF. The V gene is TRBV28, the J gene TRBJ2-3; D perhaps matches TRBD2 (6 bases). The CDR3 sequence is 15 residues long. Trimming cost V 6 bases and J 6 bases, with 19 bases left between them. Per the germline V gene, CDR1 is MDHEN and CDR2 is SYDVKM.